The 23 T cell receptor beta chains reported below all come from one sample, sequenced in a study of cytomegalovirus exposure and HLA in healthy donors. Both 60 Vbeta primers and 13 Jbeta primers went into the PCR. The method was immunoSEQ multiplex PCR; TCRdb's version includes in-frame clones alone and lacks a portion of them. The sample gives 150,000 to 200,000 clones, 76% of which show up once; over 3% is in the top ten. The sample consisted of PBMCs. These receptors were obtained from a male donor in good health and CMV-seronegative.

J is TRBJ1-5 and V is TRBV30; possibly TRBD1 for D (6 bases). The V gene lost 2 bases and the J gene lost 0 bases, with 11 bases spanning the gap. Germline lookup yields CDR1 GTSNPN and CDR2 SVGIG (reference sequence). The CDR3 totals 15 residues. As DNA, the CDR3 is TGTGCCTGGAGTAGACAGGCCCATAGCAATCAGCCCCAGCATTTT. It translates to CAWSRQAHSNQPQHF.

V is TRBV30 and J is TRBJ1-2; 8 bases are a match to TRBD1. This CDR3 has 12 residues. Germline CDR1 is GTSNPN and CDR2 is SVGIG (reference sequence). V was pared by 5 bases and J by 4 bases, with 3 bases of the junction left unmatched. CDR3 protein: CAWDRGIYGYTF. CDR3 bases: TGTGCCTGGGACAGGGGAATCTATGGCTACACCTTC.

V is TRBV9 and J is TRBJ2-2; 9 bases fit TRBD2. The V gene's germline CDR1 is SGDLS and CDR2 YYNGEE. The CDR3 consists of 14 residues. V was clipped by 4 bases and J by 10 bases; unmatched bases: 8. In DNA form, the CDR3 reads TGTGCCAGCAGCCCCGGGGTAGCGGGAGAGGAGCTGTTTTTT. Its protein product is CASSPGVAGEELFF.

The chain recombines TRBV2 with TRBJ2-5; D not certain. This CDR3 comprises 12 residues. With 11 bases removed from V and 3 bases from J, the gap between germline ends came to 13 bases. Germline CDR1 SNHLY, CDR2 FYNNEI. CDR3 sequence reads: CAGQPKEETQYF. For the CDR3, the DNA is TGTGCCGGCCAACCCAAAGAAGAGACCCAGTACTTC.

The chain recombines TRBV11-2 with TRBJ2-1; 7 bases agree with TRBD2. The CDR3 has 14 residues. Losses at the gene ends were 5 bases for V and 4 bases for J; bases not matched to a gene: 5. CDR1 and CDR2 from the germline V gene are SGHAT and FQNNGV. The CDR3 reads CASSLRRGYNEQFF. The CDR3 nucleotides are TGTGCCAGCAGCCTCCGGCGGGGGTACAATGAGCAGTTCTTC.

This sequence joins TRBV27 and TRBJ1-3; a possible D gene is TRBD1 (6 bases). The V and J ends lost 3 bases and 0 bases respectively, with 12 bases between them. Germline V gene sequence: CDR1 MNHEY, CDR2 SMNVEV (reference sequence). The CDR3 is 16 amino acids. The CDR3 coding sequence is TGTGCCAGCAGTTTCAGGGGCCCTAACTCTGGAAACACCATATATTTT. It codes for CASSFRGPNSGNTIYF.

This chain connects TRBV28 to TRBJ1-1; D perhaps matches TRBD1 (6 bases). The germline V gene has CDR1 MDHEN and CDR2 SYDVKM. The ends were cut back, 3 bases at V and 5 bases at J, with 13 bases in the middle. The CDR3 spans 14 residues. The DNA for the CDR3 is TGTGCCAGCAGTTTGGCCGGACAGCAAACTGAAGCTTTCTTT. Translating it yields CASSLAGQQTEAFF.

The chain is built from TRBV5-1 and TRBJ2-2; D perhaps matches TRBD2 (6 bases). Germline-derived CDR1 and CDR2 are SGHRS and YFSETQ. The CDR3 is 15 amino acids. The V and J ends lost 6 bases and 1 base respectively, with 13 bases between them. The CDR3 sequence: CASKGGGWNTGELFF. CDR3 sequence (DNA): TGCGCCAGCAAGGGAGGCGGATGGAACACCGGGGAGCTGTTTTTT.

V and J are TRBV4-3 and TRBJ2-5, with unresolved D. The better agreement between TRBJ2-7 and the DNA end casts doubt on the J call. Germline CDR1 LGHNA, CDR2 YSLEER. The CDR3 has 14 residues. For the CDR3, the DNA is TGCGCCAGCAGCCCTCAACGAAGTTCCTACGAGCAGTACTTC. This gives the protein CASSPQRSSYEQYF.

The rearrangement joins TRBV19 to TRBJ1-1, with D uncertain. V was trimmed by 8 bases and J by 5 bases, leaving 24 bases between them. This CDR3 comprises 16 residues. Germline loops: CDR1 LNHDA, CDR2 SQIVND (reference sequence). CDR3: CASHTPTNPGMTEAFF. CDR3 nucleotides: TGTGCCAGTCACACGCCCACCAATCCGGGGATGACTGAAGCTTTCTTT.

This clone was detected a few times. CDR3 sequence reads: CATSRDAGGPFNEQFF. The CDR3 region has the DNA TGTGCCACCAGCAGAGATGCGGGGGGGCCGTTCAATGAGCAGTTCTTC. This chain joins TRBV15 and TRBJ2-1; 9 nucleotides align to TRBD2. Germline V CDR1 and CDR2: LNHNV, YYDKDF (reference sequence). The CDR3 has 16 residues. J lost 6 bases, V lost 0 bases, and 6 bases had no gene match.

The chain employs TRBV10-3 and TRBJ2-1; 7 bases map to TRBD1. The J segment lost 0 bases and the V segment lost 9 bases, leaving 5 bases of the junction unmatched. Germline assignment: CDR1 ENHRY and CDR2 SYGVKD. The CDR3 totals 14 residues. Here the CDR3 reads CAISGTASYNEQFF. The CDR3, as DNA: TGTGCCATTTCCGGGACAGCCTCCTACAATGAGCAGTTCTTC.

This chain uses TRBV18 with TRBJ1-2; 10 nucleotides line up with TRBD1. The germline V gene encodes CDR1 KGHSH and CDR2 LQKENI. V lost 3 bases, J lost 3 bases, and 4 bases stayed unmatched. CDR3 length: 15 amino acids. CDR3 nucleotides: TGTGCCAGCTCACCCTCGGGACAGGGGTACTATGGCTACACCTTC. It specifies CASSPSGQGYYGYTF.

The CDR3 loop reads CASSQGRQQETQYF. CDR3 bases: TGCGCCAGCAGCCAAGGCCGACAGCAAGAGACCCAGTACTTC. This chain connects TRBV4-1 to TRBJ2-5; D perhaps matches TRBD1 (5 bases). V lost 1 base to trimming and J lost 2 bases, with 8 bases between them. Germline V gives CDR1 MGHRA, CDR2 YSYEKL. The CDR3 is 14 residues long.

The V and J genes are TRBV4-3 and TRBJ2-3; 11 bases line up with TRBD2. The germline CDR1 and CDR2 sequences are LGHNA and YSLEER. J lost 0 bases, V lost 1 base, and 6 bases had no gene match. There are 18 residues in the CDR3. CDR3 amino acids: CASSQGVAGGHSTDTQYF. CDR3 nucleotides: TGCGCCAGCAGCCAAGGGGTAGCGGGAGGGCATAGCACAGATACGCAGTATTTT.

CDR3 region: CASSEKGAPNTEAFF. For the CDR3, the DNA is TGTGCCAGCAGTGAAAAAGGAGCACCGAACACTGAAGCTTTCTTT. V gene TRBV6-1 combines with J gene TRBJ1-1; D unclear. Germline V gene data show CDR1 as MNHNS and CDR2 as SASEGT. The V end lost 2 bases, the J end lost 1 base, and 11 bases lay between the germline ends. The CDR3 has 15 amino acids.

The chain joins TRBV5-1 to TRBJ2-5; TRBD2 aligns across 7 bases. The germline gives CDR1 SGHRS, CDR2 YFSETQ. CDR3 length: 15 residues. The junction had 9 bases not matched to a gene; V was cut back by 3 bases and J by 4 bases. The CDR3 bases are TGCGCCAGCAGCTATATGGGGAGGGCGGCAGAGACCCAGTACTTC. Translation gives CASSYMGRAAETQYF.

This clone was picked up a small number of times. CDR3 sequence: CAWSVGVAGGTDTQYF. The CDR3 bases are TGTGCCTGGAGTGTGGGGGTAGCGGGGGGTACAGATACGCAGTATTTT. The chain employs TRBV30 and TRBJ2-3, with 10 bases fitting TRBD2. J lost 3 bases, V lost 0 bases, and 6 bases had no gene match. Germline CDR1 GTSNPN, CDR2 SVGIG (reference sequence). The CDR3 has 16 residues.

The rearrangement uses TRBV5-1 and TRBJ1-1; possibly TRBD1 for D (6 bases). This CDR3 has 15 residues. V shed 4 bases and J shed 0 bases, with 13 bases lying between them. Looked up from germline, CDR1 is SGHRS and CDR2 is YFSETQ. In nucleotides, the CDR3 is TGCGCCAGCAGCCAGGGGCACGGGATGAACACTGAAGCTTTCTTT. It translates to CASSQGHGMNTEAFF.

The genes are TRBV5-4 and TRBJ2-2; a possible D gene is TRBD2 (6 bases). The CDR3 sequence is 15 residues long. Germline CDR1 and CDR2: SGHNT and YYREEE (reference sequence). Between the trimmed V and J ends, which lost 4 bases and 4 bases, there was a span of 14 bases. CDR3 nucleotides: TGTGCCAGCAGCCCTGGAGGGAGCGGCACCGGGGAGCTGTTTTTT. As protein: CASSPGGSGTGELFF.

V and J are TRBV7-6 and TRBJ1-1; 7 bases fit TRBD1. The trim removed 3 bases at V and 1 base at J, leaving 11 bases unmatched. Germline CDR1 and CDR2: SGHVS and FNYEAQ. The CDR3 extends over 17 amino acids. The DNA for the CDR3 is TGTGCCAGCAGCTTGGGGACGACAGGGATAAGGAACACTGAAGCTTTCTTT. Its translation: CASSLGTTGIRNTEAFF.

The chain combines TRBV19 with TRBJ2-2; 8 nucleotides align to TRBD2. The CDR3 sequence is 17 residues long. Germline V gives CDR1 LNHDA, CDR2 SQIVND (reference sequence). The J segment lost 1 base and the V segment lost 6 bases, leaving 10 bases of the junction unmatched. This CDR3 is CASRGQARGGNTGELFF. CDR3 coding DNA: TGTGCCAGTAGAGGGCAGGCCCGGGGGGGGAACACCGGGGAGCTGTTTTTT.

The table lists this clone with a few counts. V and J are TRBV27 and TRBJ2-3; possibly TRBD1 for D (5 bases). V was cut by 5 bases and J by 1 base, with 7 bases left in between. Germline V gene data show CDR1 as MNHEY and CDR2 as SMNVEV (reference sequence). This CDR3 is 13 amino acids long. The DNA of the CDR3 is TGTGCCAGCAGTCCCAGGGGCACAGATACGCAGTATTTT. Residues: CASSPRGTDTQYF.